Listed here are 17 T cell receptor beta chains from one sample, sequenced in a study of brain metastases from non-small cell lung cancer. Here immunoSEQ multiplex PCR was the method, and the copy in TCRdb shows in-frame clones only, minus some. The sample consists of about 4,900 clones, more than 60% of them appearing once. The sample comprised primary lung tumor tissue. The receptors come from a donor at least 40 years old with non-small cell lung cancer.

The gene calls are TRBV27 and TRBJ1-2; D unresolved. V was trimmed by 2 bases and J by 6 bases, leaving 16 bases between them. Germline assignment: CDR1 MNHEY and CDR2 SMNVEV (reference sequence). The CDR3 length is 15 residues. The CDR3 coding sequence is TGTGCCAGCAGTTTAAACTTCGACAAGGGCAATGGCTACACCTTC. Its translation is CASSLNFDKGNGYTF.

This clone was recorded only once. One end of the junction does not line up with germline, which may come from a read error. This chain links TRBV12-5 with TRBJ2-2, with D possibly matching TRBD1 (6 bases). The CDR3 is 14 residues long. Germline assignment: CDR1 LGHNT and CDR2 FRNRAP. The CDR3 coding sequence is TGTGCTAGTGGTCCCACAGGGTGGACCGGAGAGCTGTTTTTT. It codes for CASGPTGWTGELFF.

Concerning this clone: Its ends do not fully match the called genes, so a read error is possible. V gene TRBV4-3 combines with J gene TRBJ2-1; 8 bases are a match to TRBD1. The germline V gene encodes CDR1 LGHNA and CDR2 YSLEER. The CDR3 is 16 amino acids. The CDR3 coding sequence is TGCACCAGCAGCCAGGAAACAGGGGGCTCCTACAATGAGCAGTTCTTC. Translation gives CTSSQETGGSYNEQFF.

Remarks on this clone: Relative to the germline gene, one junction end is altered; a read error may explain this. This chain uses TRBV5-6 with TRBJ2-5, with 7 nucleotides matching TRBD1. Germline CDR1 reads SGHDT; CDR2 reads YYEEEE. The CDR3 consists of 14 residues. Here the CDR3 reads CASSLAGGQETQYF. In DNA form, the CDR3 reads TGTGCCAGCAGCTTGGCAGGGGGACAAGAGACTCAGTACTTC.

This clone was seen more than once but under ten times. The sample has other DNA sequences that encode this CDR3 too. This sequence joins TRBV19 and TRBJ1-5, with 11 positions matching TRBD1. This CDR3 is 15 amino acids long. The germline V gene has CDR1 LNHDA and CDR2 SQIVND (reference sequence). The V gene end was trimmed by 3 bases and the J gene end by 5 bases; junction bases not matched to a gene: 3. In DNA form, the CDR3 reads TGTGCCAGTAGTATTTGGGGACAGGGGGATCAGCCCCAGCATTTT. As protein: CASSIWGQGDQPQHF.

This clone is a singleton in its sample. The rearrangement uses TRBV24-1 and TRBJ2-3, with 8 bases fitting TRBD2. CDR3 size: 16 residues. V was pared by 0 bases and J by 2 bases, with 3 bases of the junction left unmatched. The V gene's germline CDR1 is KGHDR and CDR2 SFDVKD. DNA for the CDR3: TGTGCCACCAGTGATTTGGGCGGGGGGACCACAGATACGCAGTATTTT. It is translated as CATSDLGGGTTDTQYF.

V and J are TRBV5-1 and TRBJ1-3, with D unclear. Trimming left V 0 bases short and J 3 bases short, with 13 bases between. From germline, CDR1 is SGHRS and CDR2 YFSETQ. CDR3 length: 16 amino acids. DNA of the CDR3: TGCGCCAGCAGCTTGGAACCGCCCGCTTTTGGAAACACCATATATTTT. As protein: CASSLEPPAFGNTIYF.

Of note for this clone: A read error may account for a junction end that differs from germline. This rearrangement joins TRBV10-3 to TRBJ2-2; 9 bases fit TRBD1. This CDR3 region has 14 residues. CDR1 and CDR2 (germline): ENHRY, SYGVKD. CDR3 nucleotides: TGTACCATCAGCAAACAGGGGGCGGCCGGGGAGCTGTTTTTT. Amino acid sequence: CTISKQGAAGELFF.

CDR3 coding DNA: TGCGCCAGCAGCTTGGAACTAGCGGGGGGCCCGAGCACAGATACGCAGTATTTT. This gives the protein CASSLELAGGPSTDTQYF. This chain uses TRBV5-1 with TRBJ2-3, with 12 positions matching TRBD2. Germline-derived CDR1 and CDR2 are SGHRS and YFSETQ. The V segment lost 0 bases and the J segment 0 bases; nucleotides outside the gene matches: 5. This CDR3 is built from 18 residues. The entire variable domain, with the rest obtained from reference TRBV5-1 and TRBJ2-3, is as follows: KAGVTQTPRYLIKTRGQQVTLSCSPISGHRSVSWYQQTPGQGLQFLFEYFSETQRNKGNFPGRFSGRQFSNSRSEMNVSTLELGDSALYLCASSLELAGGPSTDTQYFGPGTRLTVL.

The CDR3 loop reads CATEENYGYTF. CDR3 sequence (DNA): TGTGCCACCGAAGAGAACTATGGCTACACCTTC. The chain joins TRBV19 to TRBJ1-2; D not certain. The V end lost 10 bases, the J end lost 2 bases, and 8 bases lay between the germline ends. CDR3 length: 11 amino acids. CDR1 and CDR2 from the germline V gene are LNHDA and SQIVND (reference sequence). The whole variable domain, filled in from reference TRBV19 and TRBJ1-2, reads DGGITQSPKYLFRKEGQNVTLSCEQNLNHDAMYWYRQDPGQGLRLIYYSQIVNDFQKGDIAEGYSVSREKKESFPLTVTSAQKNPTAFYLCATEENYGYTFGSGTRLTVV.

The CDR3, as DNA: TGCGCCAGCAGCTCGACTACTAGCGGGAGCACAGATACGCAGTATTTT. Translated, it gives CASSSTTSGSTDTQYF. This chain connects TRBV5-1 to TRBJ2-3, with 9 bases aligning to TRBD2. The CDR3 loop spans 16 amino acids. Trimming removed 3 bases from V and 0 bases from J; junction bases left unmatched: 5. CDR1 is SGHRS, CDR2 YFSETQ, per germline.

The chain combines TRBV15 with TRBJ1-5; D is perhaps TRBD1 (5 bases). The germline V gene encodes CDR1 LNHNV and CDR2 YYDKDF (reference sequence). The CDR3 runs 15 residues. V lost 1 base to trimming and J lost 4 bases, with 11 bases between them. The DNA for the CDR3 is TGTGCCACCAGCAGAGGGGGGAAGGGGAATCAGCCCCAGCATTTT. Amino acid sequence: CATSRGGKGNQPQHF.

The chain has TRBV5-1 and TRBJ2-1, with 9 positions matching TRBD1. V gave up 1 base and J gave up 9 bases; unmatched junction bases: 8. The CDR3 is 15 amino acids. In germline, CDR1 is SGHRS, CDR2 YFSETQ. This CDR3 is CASSLWTGVGGEQFF. The CDR3 nucleotides read TGCGCCAGCAGCTTGTGGACAGGGGTAGGGGGTGAGCAGTTCTTC.

The chain links TRBV5-4 to TRBJ2-5, with D possibly matching TRBD2 (6 bases). CDR1 and CDR2 (germline): SGHNT, YYREEE (reference sequence). Between the trimmed V and J ends, which lost 4 bases and 5 bases, there was a span of 15 bases. The CDR3 totals 14 residues. DNA of the CDR3: TGTGCCAGCAGCCCCGGCGGGGTTTTTGAGACCCAGTACTTC. Its translation is CASSPGGVFETQYF.

The V call is TRBV5-1, the J call TRBJ1-2; TRBD1 aligns across 8 bases. In germline, CDR1 is SGHRS, CDR2 YFSETQ. The CDR3 consists of 14 residues. V gave up 4 bases and J gave up 8 bases; unmatched junction bases: 10. CDR3 residues: CASSLMDRAKGYTF. In DNA form, the CDR3 reads TGCGCCAGCAGCCTAATGGACAGGGCTAAAGGCTACACCTTC.

V and J are TRBV2 and TRBJ1-2; D not certain. CDR3 length equals 12 residues. Between the trimmed V and J ends, which lost 2 bases and 4 bases, there was a span of 5 bases. Germline assignment: CDR1 SNHLY and CDR2 FYNNEI. CDR3 sequence: CASSESGYGYTF. The DNA for the CDR3 is TGTGCCAGCAGTGAATCTGGCTATGGCTACACCTTC.

On this clone: Other nucleotide sequences in the sample specify the same CDR3. The chain is built from TRBV28 and TRBJ2-2; D is possibly TRBD1 (5 bases). Germline lookup yields CDR1 MDHEN and CDR2 SYDVKM. The CDR3 sequence is 13 residues long. The V end was cut by 3 bases, the J end by 4 bases, with 6 bases between. In nucleotides, the CDR3 is TGTGCCAGCAGTTTTCAGGGCACCGGGGAGCTGTTTTTT. This sequence encodes CASSFQGTGELFF.